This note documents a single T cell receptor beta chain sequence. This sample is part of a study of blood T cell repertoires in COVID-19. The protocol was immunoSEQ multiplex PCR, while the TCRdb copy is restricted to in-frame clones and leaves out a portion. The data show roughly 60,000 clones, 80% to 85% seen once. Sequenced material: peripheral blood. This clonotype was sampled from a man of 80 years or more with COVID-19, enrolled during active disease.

CDR3 sequence: CASSSTGGMNTEAFF. CDR3 sequence (DNA): TGTGCCAGCAGCTCCACAGGGGGAATGAACACTGAAGCTTTCTTT. The chain links TRBV11-2 to TRBJ1-1; TRBD1 matches 8 bases. CDR3 size: 15 residues. V lost 4 bases to trimming and J lost 0 bases; unmatched junction nucleotides: 4. Germline V gives CDR1 SGHAT, CDR2 FQNNGV.